Following are 32 T cell receptor beta chains from one sample sequenced in a study of T-cell reconstitution after alpha-beta-depleted transplantation in children. As it was prepared, the TCRbeta library received unique molecular identifiers. TCRdb itself ran the PCR reads through MiXCR, one entry per CDR3 protein. The repertoire has around 680,000 distinct CDR3 sequences, roughly 15% of them found once; the top ten carry 1.1%. The source material was PBMCs from the stem cell graft donor, sampled from the stem cell graft. These receptors originate from a human donor who donated a stem cell graft to a child with acute myeloid leukemia.

This clonotype showed up many times. The rearrangement links TRBV20-1 to TRBJ1-6, with a possible D match to TRBD1 (6 bases). Germline CDR1 DFQATT, CDR2 SNEGSKA (reference sequence). The CDR3 loop spans 14 amino acids. Trimming removed 2 bases at V and 6 bases at J, with 11 bases between. The CDR3 here is CSARTGLFNSPLHF. As DNA, the CDR3 is TGCAGTGCTAGAACAGGGTTGTTTAATTCACCCCTCCACTTT.

This clonotype was found a few times. This chain uses TRBV7-9 with TRBJ2-1; 8 positions agree with TRBD1. Losses at the gene ends were 6 bases for V and 15 bases for J; bases not matched to a gene: 16. Germline V gene lookup returns CDR1 SEHNR and CDR2 FQNEAQ (reference sequence). CDR3 size: 14 residues. This chain's CDR3 is CASRPRTGTDGLFF. The CDR3 bases are TGTGCCAGCAGGCCGAGGACAGGGACAGACGGGCTGTTCTTC.

This clonotype showed up many times. The rearrangement links TRBV29-1 to TRBJ1-1; 7 bases agree with TRBD1. With 5 bases clipped from V and 5 bases from J, the junction kept 5 bases outside the gene matches. This CDR3 spans 12 amino acids. CDR1 and CDR2 (germline): SQVTM, ANQGSEA. CDR3 bases: TGCAGCGTTACCAGGGGGGCGACTGAAGCTTTCTTT. Its translation: CSVTRGATEAFF.

This clonotype showed up many times. The chain is built from TRBV20-1 and TRBJ2-3; D possibly corresponds to TRBD2 (5 bases). This CDR3 comprises 13 residues. V was clipped by 6 bases and J by 2 bases, with 12 bases between them. CDR1 and CDR2 (germline): DFQATT, SNEGSKA (reference sequence). CDR3 nucleotide sequence: TGCAGTGCCGCTCCGGGAACCACAGATACGCAGTATTTT. It codes for CSAAPGTTDTQYF.

This clonotype was picked up many times. The chain employs TRBV7-2 and TRBJ1-6; D not certain. The ends were cut back, 5 bases at V and 2 bases at J, with 16 bases in the middle. Germline CDR1 SGHTA, CDR2 FQGNSA. This CDR3 is 17 amino acids long. The CDR3 is CASSLGLRAAYNSPLHF. As DNA, the CDR3 is TGTGCCAGCAGCCTTGGCTTGAGGGCCGCCTATAATTCACCCCTCCACTTT.

CDR3 amino acids: CASQGGRQETQYF. The DNA of the CDR3 is TGTGCCAGCCAAGGGGGACGCCAAGAGACCCAGTACTTC. This chain joins TRBV7-9 and TRBJ2-5, with D tentatively TRBD1 (6 bases). There are 13 residues in the CDR3. Deletions cut 8 bases from V and 1 base from J, with 11 bases between. Germline V CDR1 and CDR2: SEHNR, FQNEAQ (reference sequence).

This sequence joins TRBV20-1 and TRBJ1-6; no clear D. The CDR3 is made up of 15 amino acids. CDR1 and CDR2 (germline): DFQATT, SNEGSKA (reference sequence). Trimming took off 0 bases at V and 5 bases at J, with 11 bases between the two ends. DNA of the CDR3: TGCAGTGCTAGAGAAGTATGGACGGATAATTCACCCCTCCACTTT. It is translated as CSAREVWTDNSPLHF.

V gene TRBV11-1 combines with J gene TRBJ2-4; 8 bases match TRBD2. Germline assignment: CDR1 SGHAT and CDR2 FQDESV (reference sequence). V trimming: 5 bases; J trimming: 0 bases; junction bases outside the gene matches: 21. The CDR3 extends over 21 amino acids. CDR3 nucleotides: TGTGCCAGCAGCCCTTTCGGAGCTGGAGCGGGGGCAGACCTAGCCAAAAACATTCAGTACTTC. Protein: CASSPFGAGAGADLAKNIQYF.

This clonotype was found a few times. The J gene is TRBJ2-1, the V gene TRBV7-2, with 9 bases lining up with TRBD1. The junction had 8 bases not matched to a gene; V was cut back by 8 bases and J by 6 bases. Germline values: CDR1 SGHTA, CDR2 FQGNSA. The CDR3 totals 14 residues. CDR3: CASRDRVRFNEQFF. CDR3 in DNA: TGTGCCAGCCGGGACAGGGTTAGGTTCAATGAGCAGTTCTTC.

This clonotype was detected only a few times. This rearrangement joins TRBV12-3 or TRBV12-4 to TRBJ2-7; 8 nucleotides align to TRBD1. After removal of 6 bases from V and 2 bases from J, the junction contained 9 bases not matched to a gene. This CDR3 is built from 15 residues. The CDR3 coding sequence is TGTGCCAGCAGCCGGGCGGGACAGGAAACCTACGAGCAGTACTTC. Protein product: CASSRAGQETYEQYF.

The chain uses TRBV21-1 and TRBJ2-3; the DNA was not compared with TRBD1, the D call given in the table. TRBV21-1 is labeled a pseudogene. The CDR3 has 15 residues. The CDR3 DNA sequence: TGTGCCAGCACCCCCGGTAGGACGACGGGGGATACGCAGTATTTT. This codes for CASTPGRTTGDTQYF.

This clonotype was found many times. The chain recombines TRBV29-1 with TRBJ1-2; tentative D call: TRBD1 (5 bases). The CDR3 length is 14 residues. Germline CDR1 and CDR2: SQVTM and ANQGSEA. V was cut by 1 base and J by 4 bases, with 13 bases left in between. The CDR3 loop reads CSVEVWPQGYGYTF. CDR3 DNA: TGCAGCGTTGAAGTTTGGCCTCAGGGCTATGGCTACACCTTC. Full variable domain (remainder filled in from reference TRBV29-1 and TRBJ1-2): SAVISQKPSRDICQRGTSLTIQCQVDSQVTMMFWYRQQPGQSLTLIATANQGSEATYESGFVIDKFPISRPNLTFSTLTVSNMSPEDSSIYLCSVEVWPQGYGYTFGSGTRLTVV.

The DNA of the CDR3 is TGCAGTGCTAGTAAACTAGCGGGGACGGGTGAGCAGTACGTC. Amino acids: CSASKLAGTGEQYV. The chain is built from TRBV20-1 and TRBJ2-7, with 10 positions matching TRBD2. V was pared by 3 bases and J by 7 bases, with 9 bases of the junction left unmatched. Germline V CDR1 and CDR2: DFQATT, SNEGSKA (reference sequence). The CDR3 is 14 amino acids.

This chain joins TRBV4-1 and TRBJ1-5, with TRBD1 as a possible D gene (5 bases). CDR3 length: 15 residues. Per the germline V gene, CDR1 is MGHRA and CDR2 is YSYEKL. The germline V and J ends were trimmed by 0 bases and 4 bases, with 10 bases remaining between them. CDR3 amino acids: CASSQDQGRNQPQHF. CDR3 in DNA: TGCGCCAGCAGCCAAGATCAGGGTCGGAATCAGCCCCAGCATTTT.

CDR3: CSAEGLVFSETQYF. CDR3 nucleotide sequence: TGCAGTGCTGAAGGACTAGTTTTCTCAGAGACCCAGTACTTC. The chain is built from TRBV20-1 and TRBJ2-5; 7 bases agree with TRBD2. The V segment lost 5 bases and the J segment 4 bases; nucleotides outside the gene matches: 10. This CDR3 has 14 residues. Germline lookup yields CDR1 DFQATT and CDR2 SNEGSKA (reference sequence).

This clonotype showed up many times. The chain employs TRBV29-1 and TRBJ2-1, with TRBD1 identical over 7 bases. The V and J ends lost 5 bases and 9 bases, in that order; junction bases with no gene match: 13. The germline V gene has CDR1 SQVTM and CDR2 ANQGSEA. This CDR3 comprises 14 residues. CDR3 nucleotide sequence: TGCAGCGTTCCTCCGGGACAGAAAATCGGTGAGCAGTTCTTC. Amino acids: CSVPPGQKIGEQFF.

CDR3 DNA: TGTGCCAGCTCACCATTTGGGGGGATGGGTAGCAATCAGCCCCAGCATTTT. Encoded protein: CASSPFGGMGSNQPQHF. The chain combines TRBV18 with TRBJ1-5, with TRBD1 as a possible D gene (5 bases). The germline V gene has CDR1 KGHSH and CDR2 LQKENI. The CDR3 is 17 amino acids. V was pared by 2 bases and J by 0 bases, with 14 bases between.

V usage is TRBV4-1 and J usage is TRBJ2-4; a weak D match, TRBD1 (6 bases). V lost 2 bases to trimming and J lost 0 bases, with 11 bases between them. Per the germline V gene, CDR1 is MGHRA and CDR2 is YSYEKL. The length of the CDR3 is 16 residues. CDR3 nucleotides: TGCGCCAGCAGCCAAAGGGGGAACTTAGCCAAAAACATTCAGTACTTC. Translating gives CASSQRGNLAKNIQYF.

The chain links TRBV9 to TRBJ2-1; D is ambiguous. This CDR3 spans 12 amino acids. Germline V CDR1 and CDR2: SGDLS, YYNGEE. V lost 3 bases to trimming and J lost 8 bases, with 9 bases between them. DNA for the CDR3: TGTGCCAGCAGCGCTCGTTTGGATGAGCAGTTCTTC. As protein: CASSARLDEQFF.

Of note for this clonotype: This may stem from a read error, because a much larger clone lies one nucleotide away. This chain connects TRBV20-1 to TRBJ2-1, with D perhaps matching TRBD2 (6 bases). CDR3 size: 16 residues. The germline gives CDR1 DFQATT, CDR2 SNEGSKA (reference sequence). Trimming left V 1 base short and J 4 bases short, with 17 bases between. The CDR3 protein is CSARVLGGCPYNEQFF. Written as DNA, the CDR3 is TGCAGTGCTAGAGTTCTCGGGGGTTGTCCTTACAATGAGCAGTTCTTC.

Many counts were recorded for this clonotype. The chain employs TRBV20-1 and TRBJ1-1, with 9 bases that match TRBD1. V gave up 1 base and J gave up 1 base; unmatched junction bases: 1. Germline lookup yields CDR1 DFQATT and CDR2 SNEGSKA (reference sequence). This CDR3 has 14 residues. The CDR3 DNA follows: TGCAGTGCTAGAGGGGACAGGGCGAACACTGAAGCTTTCTTT. It specifies CSARGDRANTEAFF.

J is TRBJ2-3 and V is TRBV7-9, with D possibly being TRBD1 (6 bases). V gave up 5 bases and J gave up 2 bases, with 17 bases separating them. Germline CDR1 SEHNR, CDR2 FQNEAQ (reference sequence). The CDR3 runs 16 residues. The CDR3 DNA is TGTGCCAGCAGCAAAAGACAGGCGACAATCACAGATACGCAGTATTTT. Protein sequence: CASSKRQATITDTQYF.

The chain employs TRBV5-5 and TRBJ2-7, with 7 bases fitting TRBD1. This CDR3 has 16 residues. Trimming at V came to 6 bases and at J to 0 bases, leaving 12 bases not matched to a gene. CDR1 SGHKS and CDR2 YYEKEE come from the germline V gene (reference sequence). CDR3 residues: CASTSIGDSSSYEQYF. CDR3 nucleotides: TGTGCCAGCACCTCAATCGGGGACAGCTCCTCCTACGAGCAGTACTTC.

There are a few counts of this clonotype. The chain is built from TRBV15 and TRBJ2-5; D is unresolved. Deletions cut 0 bases from V and 5 bases from J, with 4 bases between. Germline values: CDR1 LNHNV, CDR2 YYDKDF (reference sequence). This CDR3 region has 12 residues. The CDR3 DNA reads as TGTGCCACCAGCAGAGAGATCGAGACCCAGTACTTC. Encoded protein: CATSREIETQYF.

This clonotype was seen repeatedly, ten times or more. The J gene is TRBJ1-1, the V gene TRBV20-1; TRBD1 is a possible D gene (6 bases). V dropped 2 bases and J dropped 3 bases, with 16 bases sitting between them. This CDR3 has 15 residues. Germline V gene sequence: CDR1 DFQATT, CDR2 SNEGSKA (reference sequence). CDR3 DNA: TGCAGTGCTAGATCACACAGGGTAAGGGACACTGAAGCTTTCTTT. It specifies CSARSHRVRDTEAFF.

In this sample, this clonotype turned up many times. J is TRBJ2-5 and V is TRBV20-1, with D uncertain. V lost 6 bases and J 1 base, leaving 9 bases between the germline ends. CDR1 DFQATT and CDR2 SNEGSKA come from the germline V gene (reference sequence). The CDR3 is made up of 12 amino acids. The CDR3 loop reads CSAGGSQETQYF. The CDR3, as DNA: TGCAGTGCAGGCGGCAGCCAAGAGACCCAGTACTTC.

This clonotype was counted ten times or more. Written as DNA, the CDR3 is TGCAGTGCTAGAGACCCGGCTTGGGGACAGGGGGGGGGTACCTACGAGCAGTACTTC. Amino acids: CSARDPAWGQGGGTYEQYF. The V call is TRBV20-1, the J call TRBJ2-7, with 11 bases fitting TRBD1. CDR1 and CDR2 (germline): DFQATT, SNEGSKA (reference sequence). The length of the CDR3 is 19 residues. V shed 0 bases and J 2 bases; nucleotides not matched to a gene: 15.

In this sample, this clonotype turned up many times. The J gene is TRBJ1-3, the V gene TRBV20-1; D is perhaps TRBD1 (5 bases). Looked up from germline, CDR1 is DFQATT and CDR2 is SNEGSKA (reference sequence). The length of the CDR3 is 14 residues. V lost 7 bases, J lost 3 bases, and 16 bases lay in between. In nucleotides, the CDR3 is TGCAGTGTCTACTCGGGGGAAGGTGGAAACACCATATATTTT. Translated: CSVYSGEGGNTIYF.

The chain recombines TRBV11-2 with TRBJ1-1; TRBD1 might be the D (5 bases). V gave up 1 base and J gave up 3 bases, with 18 bases separating them. Germline loops: CDR1 SGHAT, CDR2 FQNNGV. This CDR3 region has 17 residues. CDR3 sequence reads: CASSLGRGFRGDTEAFF. CDR3 sequence (DNA): TGTGCCAGCAGCTTAGGGCGGGGCTTCCGGGGAGACACTGAAGCTTTCTTT.

Only a few counts were recorded for this clonotype. The chain employs TRBV7-9 and TRBJ2-1; D remains ambiguous. CDR1 is SEHNR, CDR2 FQNEAQ, per germline (reference sequence). V was cut by 5 bases and J by 5 bases, with 10 bases left in between. The CDR3 length is 13 residues. CDR3 sequence (DNA): TGTGCCAGCAGCCCACCGGGCGACAATGAGCAGTTCTTC. It yields the protein CASSPPGDNEQFF.

This clonotype occurred many times. The chain is built from TRBV6-5 and TRBJ1-5; D not certain. V gave up 0 bases and J gave up 0 bases, with 6 bases separating them. Germline CDR1 is MNHEY and CDR2 is SVGAGI. This CDR3 contains 15 residues. CDR3 sequence (DNA): TGTGCCAGCAGTTACTCGAGCTTTAGCAATCAGCCCCAGCATTTT. It translates to CASSYSSFSNQPQHF.

The chain joins TRBV24-1 to TRBJ2-1; 8 bases fit TRBD1. V was pared by 4 bases and J by 9 bases, with 7 bases of the junction left unmatched. Germline V lookup: CDR1 KGHDR, CDR2 SFDVKD. The length of the CDR3 is 14 residues. This CDR3 is CATSDPDRVGEQFF. In DNA form, the CDR3 reads TGTGCCACCAGTGACCCGGACAGGGTCGGTGAGCAGTTCTTC.